The 12 T cell receptor beta chains in this list originate from one sample, sequenced in a study of T cell repertoires in cytomegalovirus infection. The antigens for these receptors are not known. MiXCR, run by TCRdb on the reads, gives a single entry per CDR3 protein. The sample has about 770,000 distinct CDR3 sequences, about 28% seen once. Sequenced material: cultured CD8+ T cells from PBMCs, taken from culture after CMV antigen stimulation. The receptors here all came from a human donor in good health (CMV status not recorded). Some clones in this sample may be carry-over from other donors' samples.

This clonotype has just a few counts. The chain links TRBV6-1 to TRBJ2-7; the D is unclear. From germline, CDR1 is MNHNS and CDR2 SASEGT. There are 13 residues in the CDR3. Between the trimmed V and J ends, which lost 10 bases and 0 bases, there was a span of 13 bases. The CDR3 here is CATASPSSYEQYF. The DNA of the CDR3 is TGTGCCACCGCTTCGCCGAGCTCCTACGAGCAGTACTTC.

The sample holds many counts of this clonotype. The chain is built from TRBV7-6 and TRBJ2-3, with a possible D match to TRBD1 (6 bases). V lost 2 bases to trimming and J lost 3 bases, with 12 bases between them. CDR1 SGHVS and CDR2 FNYEAQ come from the germline V gene. This CDR3 comprises 15 residues. In DNA form, the CDR3 reads TGTGCCAGCAGCTTATATGGGACACGGACAGATACGCAGTATTTT. This translates into CASSLYGTRTDTQYF.

This clonotype was detected many times. The chain links TRBV7-6 to TRBJ1-5; D remains ambiguous. V lost 2 bases and J 1 base, leaving 9 bases between the germline ends. The CDR3 covers 15 residues. CDR1 is SGHVS and CDR2 is FNYEAQ in the germline V gene. CDR3 sequence: CASSLRDKSNQPQHF. In DNA form, the CDR3 reads TGTGCCAGCAGCTTACGGGATAAGAGCAATCAGCCCCAGCATTTT. The whole variable domain, remainder taken from reference TRBV7-6 and TRBJ1-5, is GAGVSQSPRYKVTKRGQDVALRCDPISGHVSLYWYRQALGQGPEFLTYFNYEAQQDKSGLPNDRFSAERPEGSISTLTIQRTEQRDSAMYRCASSLRDKSNQPQHFGDGTRLSIL.

V is TRBV7-6 and J is TRBJ2-5, with D hard to call. The CDR3 is made up of 15 amino acids. Trimming cost V 2 bases and J 2 bases, with 12 bases left between them. CDR1 SGHVS and CDR2 FNYEAQ come from the germline V gene. CDR3 in amino acids: CASSLLSRRQETQYF. CDR3 sequence (DNA): TGTGCCAGCAGCTTATTAAGCAGGAGACAAGAGACCCAGTACTTC.

Concerning this clonotype itself: One end of the junction is discordant with germline, which a read error may explain. V usage is TRBV5-3 and J usage is TRBJ2-1; no reliable D call. TRBV5-3 is filed as an ORF, its function uncertain. The CDR3 loop spans 12 amino acids. The CDR3 DNA is TGTGCCAGCAGCTTGTACACGAAAGAGCAGTTCTTC. Protein product: CASSLYTKEQFF.

This clonotype was seen more than once but under ten times. The chain combines TRBV14 with TRBJ2-1; tentatively, D is TRBD2 (5 bases). Germline V gene data show CDR1 as SGHDN and CDR2 as FVKESK. Trimming pared 6 bases from V and 0 bases from J, leaving 12 bases between. The length of the CDR3 is 15 residues. Here the CDR3 DNA reads TGTGCCAGCAGGGGCGGAGGAACCTCCTACAATGAGCAGTTCTTC. This gives the protein CASRGGGTSYNEQFF.

This chain joins TRBV10-2 and TRBJ2-2; no clear D gene. Trimming pared 3 bases from V and 1 base from J, leaving 3 bases between. Germline assignment: CDR1 WSHSY and CDR2 SAAADI. The CDR3 totals 13 residues. In DNA, the CDR3 is TGCGCCAGCAGTGACCGGAACACCGGGGAGCTGTTTTTT. Residues: CASSDRNTGELFF.

The rearrangement uses TRBV4-1 and TRBJ1-1; the D is unclear. Germline CDR1 and CDR2: MGHRA and YSYEKL. Trimming removed 3 bases from V and 7 bases from J, with 15 bases in between. This CDR3 has 14 amino acids. Here the CDR3 DNA reads TGCGCCAGCAGCCACGGGCCAGACCCACGTGAAGCTTTCTTT. Its protein is CASSHGPDPREAFF.

The rearrangement uses TRBV2 and TRBJ1-2; 8 nucleotides match TRBD1. CDR1 is SNHLY and CDR2 is FYNNEI in the germline V gene. V lost 6 bases to trimming and J lost 6 bases; unmatched junction nucleotides: 6. The length of the CDR3 is 13 residues. The CDR3 nucleotides read TGTGCCAGCAGGGGGACAGGAAACAATGGCTACACCTTC. Its protein is CASRGTGNNGYTF.

In its sample, this clonotype was seen a few times. This chain connects TRBV28 to TRBJ1-3; D not resolved. The CDR3 loop spans 14 amino acids. V lost 4 bases, J lost 1 base, and 8 bases lay in between. CDR1 and CDR2 (germline): MDHEN, SYDVKM. The CDR3 sequence: CASSSRQSGNTIYF. CDR3 DNA sequence: TGTGCCAGCAGTTCCAGGCAATCTGGAAACACCATATATTTT.

This clonotype has at least ten counts. This chain joins TRBV7-8 and TRBJ2-2; 9 bases line up with TRBD1. Germline-derived CDR1 and CDR2 are SGHVS and FQNEAQ. Germline trimming cut 4 bases from V and 2 bases from J; bases unmatched to any gene: 8. This CDR3 contains 17 residues. The CDR3 DNA follows: TGTGCCAGCAGCTCTGTGGGACAGGGCGCAAACACCGGGGAGCTGTTTTTT. It yields the protein CASSSVGQGANTGELFF.

The CDR3 sequence: CASSHPLKTERYNEQFF. The CDR3 coding sequence is TGTGCCAGCAGCCACCCCCTTAAGACAGAACGATACAATGAGCAGTTCTTC. This chain connects TRBV7-9 to TRBJ2-1; perhaps TRBD1 as D (5 bases). CDR1 and CDR2 (germline): SEHNR, FQNEAQ (reference sequence). The CDR3 is made up of 17 amino acids. Trimming stripped 5 bases from V and 4 bases from J, with 21 bases between.